This T cell receptor beta chain was retrieved from a study of glioma-infiltrating T cells after dendritic cell vaccination. The CDR3 spans 16 residues. V shed 3 bases, J shed 1 base, and the junction held 5 bases outside the gene matches. CDR1 and CDR2 from the germline V gene are SEHNR and FQNEAQ (reference sequence). TCRdb's table, derived via immunoSEQ multiplex PCR, lists solely in-frame clones and lacks some. The profile covers 95,000 or so clones, with around 85% appearing a single time and under 3% taken by the ten largest. The sequencing used blood, collected before dendritic cell vaccination. The chain has TRBV7-9 and TRBJ2-2; 7 positions agree with TRBD1. The origin of this receptor is a human donor with glioblastoma. Here the CDR3 DNA reads TGTGCCAGCAGCTTCTTAGACAGGGTGAACACCGGGGAGCTGTTTTTT. It yields the protein CASSFLDRVNTGELFF.